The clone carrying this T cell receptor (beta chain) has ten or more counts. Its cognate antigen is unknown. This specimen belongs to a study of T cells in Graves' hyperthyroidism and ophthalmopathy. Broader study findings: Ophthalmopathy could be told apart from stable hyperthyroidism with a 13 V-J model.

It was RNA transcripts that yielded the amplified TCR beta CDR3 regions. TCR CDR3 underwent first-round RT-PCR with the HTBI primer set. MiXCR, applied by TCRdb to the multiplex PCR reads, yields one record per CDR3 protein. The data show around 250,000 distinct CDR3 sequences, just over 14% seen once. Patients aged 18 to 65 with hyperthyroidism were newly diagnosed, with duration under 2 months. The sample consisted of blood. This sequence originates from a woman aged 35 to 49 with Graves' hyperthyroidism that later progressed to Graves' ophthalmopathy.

In nucleotides, the CDR3 is TGTGCCTGGAGCGGCTATGGCTACACCTTC. This gives the protein CAWSGYGYTF. This chain uses TRBV30 with TRBJ1-2; D not certain. CDR1 is GTSNPN, CDR2 SVGIG, per germline (reference sequence). Trimming stripped 3 bases from V and 4 bases from J, with 3 bases between. There are 10 residues in the CDR3.